A single sample gave rise to the 7 T cell receptor beta chains below, sequenced in a study of human T cells and chemical hapten exposure. Regarding time point: patch test 1, 2 weeks after DPC sensitization. The treatment was: therapeutic diphenylcyclopropenone sensitization with weekly scalp DPC. Each CDR3 protein gets one entry after TCRdb re-called the RACE reads with MiXCR. The table lists under 65,000 distinct CDR3 sequences, around 9% of them singletons. Sequenced material: whole blood, taken in connection with sensitization to the hapten diphenylcyclopropenone (DPC). These receptors were obtained from a woman aged 45-59 years with alopecia areata. Some clones in this sample may be carry-over from other donors' samples.

This clonotype was detected ten times or more. CDR3 bases: TGTGCCAGCTCACACGACAGGAAAAACAACTATGGCTACACCTTC. Translation: CASSHDRKNNYGYTF. V gene TRBV18 combines with J gene TRBJ1-2; D possibly corresponds to TRBD1 (6 bases). Trimming pared 4 bases from V and 2 bases from J, leaving 14 bases between. CDR1 KGHSH and CDR2 LQKENI come from the germline V gene. The CDR3 sequence is 15 residues long.

Turning to this clonotype: It may be a read error: a sequence one base away is much more abundant. The chain uses TRBV4-3 and TRBJ1-1; 9 bases line up with TRBD1. V lost 1 base and J lost 12; bases outside the gene matches: 9. This CDR3 comprises 14 residues. Germline V gene sequence: CDR1 LGHNA, CDR2 YSLEER. CDR3 sequence reads: CASSQATGTGSPFF. The CDR3 DNA reads TGCGCCAGCAGCCAAGCAACCGGGACAGGGTCGCCTTTCTTT.

This clonotype was counted at least ten times. This chain connects TRBV5-5 to TRBJ1-5; 7 positions match TRBD1. Unmatched junction bases numbered 7, after V lost 4 bases and J lost 0 bases. The CDR3 has 16 residues. The germline CDR1 and CDR2 sequences are SGHKS and YYEKEE (reference sequence). CDR3 residues: CASSPGTALSNQPQHF. As DNA, the CDR3 is TGTGCCAGCAGCCCAGGGACAGCCCTTAGCAATCAGCCCCAGCATTTT.

The chain couples TRBV18 to TRBJ2-5; 7 positions match TRBD1. Germline V gene lookup returns CDR1 KGHSH and CDR2 LQKENI. V lost 6 bases and J lost 1; bases outside the gene matches: 5. This CDR3 is built from 14 residues. CDR3 region: CASSPGQTQETQYF. The CDR3 bases are TGTGCCAGCTCGCCGGGACAGACCCAAGAGACCCAGTACTTC.

This clonotype was seen many times. The rearrangement uses TRBV25-1 and TRBJ2-5; no reliable D call. Deletions cut 1 base from V and 2 bases from J, with 11 bases between. The CDR3 is 15 residues long. Germline V CDR1 and CDR2: MGHDK, SYGVNS. The DNA for the CDR3 is TGTGCCAGCAGTGAATTTGATTGGCAACAAGAGACCCAGTACTTC. Translating gives CASSEFDWQQETQYF.

This clonotype was counted ten times or more. V usage is TRBV5-6 and J usage is TRBJ1-5, with D perhaps matching TRBD1 (5 bases). Germline CDR1 and CDR2: SGHDT and YYEEEE. The CDR3 spans 17 residues. The V end was cut by 2 bases, the J end by 0 bases, with 15 bases between. For the CDR3, the DNA is TGTGCCAGCAGCTTCTGGGGGGGTCGGCGTAGCAATCAGCCCCAGCATTTT. Its protein is CASSFWGGRRSNQPQHF.

This clonotype turned up a few times. The V and J genes are TRBV6-2 or TRBV6-3 and TRBJ2-7, with a tentative D call TRBD2 (6 bases). The germline gives CDR1 MNHEY, CDR2 SVGEGT. The CDR3 consists of 15 residues. V lost 7 bases and J lost 0, with 16 bases in between. The CDR3 loop reads CASKKTSSSSYEQYF. The CDR3 DNA reads TGTGCCAGCAAAAAAACTAGCAGCAGCTCCTACGAGCAGTACTTC.